The clone carrying this T cell receptor beta chain was seen more than once but under ten times. Measured with immunoSEQ multiplex PCR; TCRdb has only the in-frame clones, and not every one. Of 300,000 to 400,000 clones in the sample, roughly 80% were seen once. This record comes from a study of Ad26.COV2.S vaccination and SARS-CoV-2 variants. In the study overall: The trial was COV1001 and the donor's arm was Ad26.COV2.S.

From germline, CDR1 is LGHNA and CDR2 YNFKEQ. CDR3 length equals 15 residues. The V end was cut by 0 bases, the J end by 3 bases, with 11 bases between. Treatment noted: around 19 received Ad26.COV2.S at low or high dose, single or two shots; 5 received placebo; per-sample allocation not given. Specimens were obtained on day 63 following the first vaccine or placebo injection. V gene TRBV4-2 combines with J gene TRBJ1-2; D is uncertain. The material sequenced was peripheral blood, taken in a trial of Ad26.COV2.S vaccine versus placebo. This TCR was recovered from a person between 18 and 59 years old who received the Ad26.COV2.S COVID-19 vaccine or a placebo. DNA of the CDR3: TGTGCCAGCAGCCAAGATAAGGCAGCTTACTATGGCTACACCTTC. Translating gives CASSQDKAAYYGYTF.